A selection of T cell receptor beta chains follows, all from one sample in a study of blood T cells in healthy people across ages. Via MiXCR, TCRdb re-called the 5' RACE reads, giving one row per CDR3 protein. The sample lists 550,000 to 750,000 distinct CDR3 sequences, more than 20% occurring once. Sequenced material: blood. These receptors all stem from a man between 70 and 80 years old in good health. The CDR3 runs from the conserved cysteine through the conserved F or W. D genes are given only for firm matches. Clone size is stated in some rows and not others, as once, few, many or a class when expanded.

v_gene: TRBV9; len: 15; abundance: -; d_gene: -; j_gene: TRBJ1-5; CDR3nt: TGTGCCAGCAGCCCGAGTGGGGGTAGCAATCAGCCCCAGCATTTT; CDR3aa: CASSPSGGSNQPQHF
v_gene: TRBV6-2/TRBV6-3; len: 14; abundance: -; d_gene: TRBD1; j_gene: TRBJ2-1; CDR3nt: TGTGCCAGCAGTCAACGGGACAGTCTAGCCGAGCAGTTCTTC; CDR3aa: CASSQRDSLAEQFF
v_gene: TRBV28; len: 14; abundance: few; d_gene: -; j_gene: TRBJ1-4; CDR3nt: TGTGCCAGCAGTTCGACGTCAACTAATGAAAAACTGTTTTTT; CDR3aa: CASSSTSTNEKLFF
v_gene: TRBV14; len: 13; abundance: few; d_gene: TRBD1; j_gene: TRBJ2-7; CDR3nt: TGTGCCAGCAGCCCCCGGACAGGGGGGGATCAGTACTTC; CDR3aa: CASSPRTGGDQYF
v_gene: TRBV27; len: 17; abundance: few; d_gene: TRBD2; j_gene: TRBJ2-7; CDR3nt: TGTGCCAGCAGCCCCCGAGGACTAGCGGGGGTATCCTACGAGCAGTACTTC; CDR3aa: CASSPRGLAGVSYEQYF
v_gene: TRBV5-6; len: 16; abundance: few; d_gene: TRBD1; j_gene: TRBJ1-2; CDR3nt: TGTGCCAGCAGCTCGTTGACAGGGGCTTACATCTATGGCTACACCTTC; CDR3aa: CASSSLTGAYIYGYTF
v_gene: TRBV28; len: 15; abundance: -; d_gene: -; j_gene: TRBJ2-3; CDR3nt: TGTGCCAGCAGCTCAGAGGCCTTGGGCTCAGATACGCAGTATTTT; CDR3aa: CASSSEALGSDTQYF
v_gene: TRBV7-3; len: 15; abundance: -; d_gene: -; j_gene: TRBJ2-5; CDR3nt: TGTGCCAGCAGCTTATTCCCTCAGGGTAGCGAGACCCAGTACTTC; CDR3aa: CASSLFPQGSETQYF
v_gene: TRBV12-3/TRBV12-4; len: 14; abundance: -; d_gene: -; j_gene: TRBJ2-3; CDR3nt: TGTGCCAGCAGCCCAGGTGGGGGTACAGATGTGCAGTATTTT; CDR3aa: CASSPGGGTDVQYF
v_gene: TRBV7-3; len: 15; abundance: -; d_gene: -; j_gene: TRBJ2-5; CDR3nt: TGTGCCAGCAGCTTAGGCCTTGAAGAGCGAGAGACCCAGTACTTC; CDR3aa: CASSLGLEERETQYF
v_gene: TRBV5-1; len: 15; abundance: few; d_gene: -; j_gene: TRBJ1-1; CDR3nt: TGCGCCAGCAGCAAATCAGGGGCGTTGAACACTGAAGCTTTCTTT; CDR3aa: CASSKSGALNTEAFF
v_gene: TRBV11-2; len: 16; abundance: -; d_gene: TRBD2; j_gene: TRBJ2-7; CDR3nt: TGTGCCAGCAGCTTGTCATTTAGCGGGAGAGTCTACGAGCAGTACTTC; CDR3aa: CASSLSFSGRVYEQYF
v_gene: TRBV3-1; len: 16; abundance: -; d_gene: TRBD2; j_gene: TRBJ2-3; CDR3nt: TGTGCCAGCAGCATATCGTCCGGGAGGGCCACAGATACGCAGTATTTT; CDR3aa: CASSISSGRATDTQYF
v_gene: TRBV28; len: 12; abundance: -; d_gene: -; j_gene: TRBJ1-5; CDR3nt: TGTGCCAGCAGTTCTTTCCGGCAGCCCCAGCATTTT; CDR3aa: CASSSFRQPQHF
v_gene: TRBV7-8; len: 20; abundance: -; d_gene: TRBD2; j_gene: TRBJ2-5; CDR3nt: TGTGCCAGCAGCTTAGCGTCTGGACTAGCGGGAGTACTTCTGGTGGAGACCCAGTACTTC; CDR3aa: CASSLASGLAGVLLVETQYF
v_gene: TRBV29-1; len: 13; abundance: -; d_gene: TRBD2; j_gene: TRBJ2-7; CDR3nt: TGCAGCGCCGGACTAGCGGGAGCCTACGAGCAGTACTTC; CDR3aa: CSAGLAGAYEQYF
v_gene: TRBV7-3; len: 14; abundance: -; d_gene: -; j_gene: TRBJ1-1; CDR3nt: TGTGCCAGCAGCCCACGAGGAGGGGGCACTGAAGCTTTCTTT; CDR3aa: CASSPRGGGTEAFF
v_gene: TRBV6-6; len: 15; abundance: -; d_gene: -; j_gene: TRBJ1-1; CDR3nt: TGTGCCAGCAGTTCCCTGATAAGCCCAAACACTGAAGCTTTCTTT; CDR3aa: CASSSLISPNTEAFF
v_gene: TRBV13; len: 13; abundance: -; d_gene: -; j_gene: TRBJ2-5; CDR3nt: TGTGCCAGCAGTCCTGAGTCCCTCGGTACCCAGTACTTC; CDR3aa: CASSPESLGTQYF
v_gene: TRBV29-1; len: 12; abundance: -; d_gene: -; j_gene: TRBJ1-1; CDR3nt: TGCAGCGCTCAGGGGCAGGGGAATTCTAGGTTCTTT; CDR3aa: CSAQGQGNSRFF
v_gene: TRBV7-6; len: 16; abundance: -; d_gene: -; j_gene: TRBJ1-6; CDR3nt: TGTGCCAGCAGCCGGGGAGGGGCCGCCAATAATTCACCCCTCCACTTT; CDR3aa: CASSRGGAANNSPLHF
v_gene: TRBV6-6; len: 13; abundance: -; d_gene: -; j_gene: TRBJ1-1; CDR3nt: TGTGCCAGCATTCAATACACGAACACTGAAGCTTTCTTT; CDR3aa: CASIQYTNTEAFF
v_gene: TRBV29-1; len: 12; abundance: -; d_gene: TRBD1; j_gene: TRBJ1-2; CDR3nt: TGCAGCGTCGTACAGGGGGCCTATGGCTACACCTTC; CDR3aa: CSVVQGAYGYTF
v_gene: TRBV6-2/TRBV6-3; len: 11; abundance: many; d_gene: -; j_gene: TRBJ2-1; CDR3nt: TGTGCCACGCAAACGGGGAATGAGCAGTTCTTC; CDR3aa: CATQTGNEQFF
v_gene: TRBV7-8; len: 14; abundance: -; d_gene: -; j_gene: TRBJ1-3; CDR3nt: TGTGCCAGCAGCTCGGCGAGCTCTGGAAACACCATATATTTT; CDR3aa: CASSSASSGNTIYF
v_gene: TRBV7-2; len: 14; abundance: -; d_gene: TRBD1; j_gene: TRBJ2-3; CDR3nt: TGTGCCAGCAGTTCCCGGACAGGGACAGATACGCAGTATTTT; CDR3aa: CASSSRTGTDTQYF
v_gene: TRBV28; len: 16; abundance: many; d_gene: -; j_gene: TRBJ2-5; CDR3nt: TGTGCCAGCAGCCCTCGGGGCCTCACCGAGCAAGAGACCCAGTACTTC; CDR3aa: CASSPRGLTEQETQYF
v_gene: TRBV6-5; len: 15; abundance: -; d_gene: TRBD2; j_gene: TRBJ2-1; CDR3nt: TGTGCCAGCAGGTTCTCGGGGGGACTTTACAATGAGCAGTTCTTC; CDR3aa: CASRFSGGLYNEQFF
v_gene: TRBV7-8; len: 16; abundance: few; d_gene: TRBD2; j_gene: TRBJ2-7; CDR3nt: TGTGCCAGCAGCTCCCGACTAGCGGGATCCTCCTACGAGCAGTACTTC; CDR3aa: CASSSRLAGSSYEQYF
v_gene: TRBV27; len: 12; abundance: many; d_gene: -; j_gene: TRBJ2-7; CDR3nt: TGTGCCAGCAGCCATCGGGGCTTCGAGCAGTACTTC; CDR3aa: CASSHRGFEQYF
v_gene: TRBV12-3/TRBV12-4; len: 13; abundance: many; d_gene: -; j_gene: TRBJ2-5; CDR3nt: TGTGCCAGCAGTTTATCAGGGTACGAGACCCAGTACTTC; CDR3aa: CASSLSGYETQYF
v_gene: TRBV12-3/TRBV12-4; len: 15; abundance: -; d_gene: -; j_gene: TRBJ2-5; CDR3nt: TGTGCCAGCAGTTTAGTGCTAGACAGCCTGGAGACCCAGTACTTC; CDR3aa: CASSLVLDSLETQYF
v_gene: TRBV2; len: 13; abundance: -; d_gene: -; j_gene: TRBJ1-2; CDR3nt: TGTGCCGGCCGGGCCTTCCACTACTATGGCTACACCTTC; CDR3aa: CAGRAFHYYGYTF
v_gene: TRBV16; len: 16; abundance: few; d_gene: -; j_gene: TRBJ1-1; CDR3nt: TGTGCCAGCAGCCAATCGGTAGGAGGTCGGAAGACTGAAGCTTTCTTT; CDR3aa: CASSQSVGGRKTEAFF
v_gene: TRBV3-1; len: 14; abundance: -; d_gene: TRBD1; j_gene: TRBJ2-2; CDR3nt: TGTGCCAGCAGCAACCACAGGGGAAACGGGGAGCTGTTTTTT; CDR3aa: CASSNHRGNGELFF
v_gene: TRBV27; len: 15; abundance: -; d_gene: -; j_gene: TRBJ1-6; CDR3nt: TGTGCCAGCAAAGGAGGGACGGAAAATAATTCACCCCTCCACTTT; CDR3aa: CASKGGTENNSPLHF
v_gene: TRBV14; len: 17; abundance: few; d_gene: TRBD1; j_gene: TRBJ2-1; CDR3nt: TGTGCCAGCAGCCAAGAGCTTTGGGGACAGGGATTGAGTGAGCAGTTCTTC; CDR3aa: CASSQELWGQGLSEQFF
v_gene: TRBV25-1; len: 13; abundance: -; d_gene: -; j_gene: TRBJ2-7; CDR3nt: TGTGCCAGCAGTAAGAAAAAGGGGGGGGAGCAGTACTTC; CDR3aa: CASSKKKGGEQYF
v_gene: TRBV20-1; len: 14; abundance: -; d_gene: TRBD2; j_gene: TRBJ2-3; CDR3nt: TGCAGTGCTGTAAGCGGGAGGCAGGGGGATACGCAGTATTTT; CDR3aa: CSAVSGRQGDTQYF
v_gene: TRBV3-1; len: 14; abundance: -; d_gene: TRBD2; j_gene: TRBJ2-7; CDR3nt: TGTGCCAGCAGCCAAGTTGCGGGAGCCGGCGAGCAGTACTTC; CDR3aa: CASSQVAGAGEQYF
v_gene: TRBV6-2/TRBV6-3; len: 15; abundance: -; d_gene: -; j_gene: TRBJ2-3; CDR3nt: TGTGCCAGCAGTTACCCCACAGCTAGCACAGATACGCAGTATTTT; CDR3aa: CASSYPTASTDTQYF
v_gene: TRBV20-1; len: 14; abundance: -; d_gene: -; j_gene: TRBJ2-5; CDR3nt: TGCAGTGCGCAGGACGGAGGGGCACGAGAGACCCAGTACTTC; CDR3aa: CSAQDGGARETQYF
v_gene: TRBV7-9; len: 15; abundance: few; d_gene: TRBD1; j_gene: TRBJ1-1; CDR3nt: TGTGCCAGCAGCTTATCGACAGGGGGTGGCACTGAAGCTTTCTTT; CDR3aa: CASSLSTGGGTEAFF
v_gene: TRBV12-3/TRBV12-4; len: 15; abundance: -; d_gene: -; j_gene: TRBJ2-1; CDR3nt: TGTGCCAGTCGACCCTGGAGCAGCTCCTACAATGAGCAGTTCTTC; CDR3aa: CASRPWSSSYNEQFF
v_gene: TRBV6-5; len: 15; abundance: few; d_gene: -; j_gene: TRBJ2-7; CDR3nt: TGTGCCAGCAGTTACTATCAGGGCAGCTCCTACGAGCAGTACTTC; CDR3aa: CASSYYQGSSYEQYF
v_gene: TRBV29-1; len: 15; abundance: -; d_gene: -; j_gene: TRBJ2-7; CDR3nt: TGCAGCGCCCTCAAGGGAGCAGGAATTCGCTACGAGCAGTACTTC; CDR3aa: CSALKGAGIRYEQYF
v_gene: TRBV6-5; len: 14; abundance: once; d_gene: -; j_gene: TRBJ1-1; CDR3nt: TGTGCCAGCAGTAGGGGCCAGGGACCCACTGAAGCTTTCTTT; CDR3aa: CASSRGQGPTEAFF
v_gene: TRBV20-1; len: 14; abundance: once; d_gene: TRBD2; j_gene: TRBJ2-3; CDR3nt: TGCACCCCTCTCGGACTAGCGGCCACAGATACGCAGTATTTT; CDR3aa: CTPLGLAATDTQYF
v_gene: TRBV21-1; len: 15; abundance: -; d_gene: -; j_gene: TRBJ1-1; CDR3nt: TGTGCCAGCAGCAAAGTGGCAGGGCTGAACACTGAAGCTTTCTTT; CDR3aa: CASSKVAGLNTEAFF
v_gene: TRBV6-6; len: 12; abundance: many; d_gene: -; j_gene: TRBJ2-1; CDR3nt: TGTGCCAGCAGTTACCAATACAATGAGCAGTTCTTC; CDR3aa: CASSYQYNEQFF
v_gene: TRBV5-1; len: 14; abundance: -; d_gene: TRBD2; j_gene: TRBJ2-7; CDR3nt: TGCGCCAGCACCAATAGCGGGAGGGCCCACGAGCAGTACTTC; CDR3aa: CASTNSGRAHEQYF
v_gene: TRBV20-1; len: 15; abundance: -; d_gene: TRBD1; j_gene: TRBJ2-5; CDR3nt: TGCAGTGCTAGAGATTGGGACAGGGTGGCAGAGACCCAGTACTTC; CDR3aa: CSARDWDRVAETQYF
v_gene: TRBV29-1; len: 14; abundance: few; d_gene: TRBD1; j_gene: TRBJ2-7; CDR3nt: TGCAGCGTCACGACAGGGGGCGCATCCTACGAGCAGTACTTC; CDR3aa: CSVTTGGASYEQYF